Sequencing of this T cell receptor (beta chain) was carried out in a study of T cell responses to AZD1222 COVID-19 vaccine. General observations from the study: Nearly half of spike-specific TCRs reportedly go after variant regions that carry no mutations. Samples come after the peak T cell response, not at day 14.

Profiled with immunoSEQ multiplex PCR; TCRdb holds only in-frame clones, not every one. The profile shows around 270,000 clones, 94% of them singletons. The germline CDR1 and CDR2 sequences are SGHVS and FQNEAQ. There are 18 residues in the CDR3. The V segment lost 7 bases and the J segment 4 bases; nucleotides outside the gene matches: 17. For this clone: Its antigen is not identified.

The material sequenced was peripheral blood, taken 28 days after the second AZD1222 dose. This clonotype was sampled from an adult who received the AZD1222 COVID-19 vaccine. The rearrangement links TRBV7-8 to TRBJ2-1, with 9 bases aligning to TRBD1. The chain's CDR3 is CASTSSPRGQGHYNEQFF. DNA of the CDR3: TGTGCCAGCACCTCCTCCCCCCGGGGACAGGGTCATTACAATGAGCAGTTCTTC. The complete variable domain, with remaining parts taken from reference TRBV7-8 and TRBJ2-1, reads GAGVSQSPRYKVAKRGQDVALRCDPISGHVSLFWYQQALGQGPEFLTYFQNEAQLDKSGLPSDRFFAERPEGSVSTLKIQRTQQEDSAVYLCASTSSPRGQGHYNEQFFGPGTRLTVL.